The clone carrying this T cell receptor (beta chain) was picked up a small number of times. What it recognizes is unknown. V lost 5 bases to trimming and J lost 4 bases, with 15 bases between them. The CDR3 sequence is 14 residues long. Per the germline V gene, CDR1 is LNHDA and CDR2 is SQIVND (reference sequence). This entry is derived from a study of identical twins. Study-level findings and limits: In drawing conclusions, the study used cross-sectional statistical analysis and did not follow the same donors.

With template switching, a universal primer site was added, and the cDNA carried unique molecular identifiers. TCRdb re-called the 5' RACE reads with MiXCR, one entry per CDR3 protein. The data contain 1.5 million to 2 million distinct CDR3 sequences, roughly a third of them singletons. Healthy Caucasians, and only they, were the donors. The sequenced sample was cord blood. This clonotype originated in a newborn girl in good health. This chain joins TRBV19 and TRBJ2-7; the D is unclear. For the CDR3, the DNA is TGTGCCAGTAGTGTGAGTGGCGCCGGATACGAGCAGTACTTC. Translating gives CASSVSGAGYEQYF.